The rows below give T cell receptor beta chains drawn from one sample of a study of T-cell reconstitution after alpha-beta-depleted transplantation in children. MiXCR, run by TCRdb on the PCR reads, gives a single entry per CDR3 protein. The repertoire holds 500,000 to 600,000 distinct CDR3 sequences, with 25% to 30% as singletons. The sample here was PBMCs, taken before TCRalphabeta/CD19-depleted stem cell transplant. The receptors shown here come from a boy younger than two with Wiskott-Aldrich syndrome, due to receive a stem cell transplant. The CDR3 runs from the conserved cysteine through the conserved F or W. The D gene is left open where the match is weak. Expanded clones get a size class; other rows say once, few or many, or leave the size out.

cdr3_nt cdr3_aa d_call cdr3_length j_call clone_size v_call
TGCGCCAGCACCCATCGGGGCGGGAGCCCCCACAATGAGCAGTTCTTC CASTHRGGSPHNEQFF TRBD2 16 TRBJ2-1 few TRBV5-1
TGTGCCAGCAGCTTGCTAGCGGGAGGGCCCTCATGGCCTTACAATGAGCAGTTCTTC CASSLLAGGPSWPYNEQFF TRBD2 19 TRBJ2-1 few TRBV7-6
TGCGCCAGCAGCGGGACAGGGCGGGAGACCCAGTACTTC CASSGTGRETQYF TRBD1 13 TRBJ2-5 NA TRBV5-1
TGCGCCAGCAGCCTTCTGGGAGGAACTAGCGGGAGCAATGAGCAGTTCTTC CASSLLGGTSGSNEQFF TRBD2 17 TRBJ2-1 NA TRBV5-1
TGTGCCAGCAGTTTCGTGGCGGGCAGGGGAGGAAACACCATATATTTT CASSFVAGRGGNTIYF NA 16 TRBJ1-3 NA TRBV12-3/TRBV12-4
TGTGCCAGTAGTATCGAGTCTCTGGGGCAGTTCTTC CASSIESLGQFF NA 12 TRBJ2-1 NA TRBV19
TGTGCCAGCAGCTTTTCGGTAGCGGGATTAAATGAGCAGTTCTTC CASSFSVAGLNEQFF TRBD2 15 TRBJ2-1 NA TRBV5-8
TGTGCCAGCAGCTTAAACGGGAGGATGGACACTGAAGCTTTCTTT CASSLNGRMDTEAFF NA 15 TRBJ1-1 NA TRBV12-3/TRBV12-4
TGTGCCAGCAGTAAAGCCGGGACTAGCGATTACAATGAGCAGTTCTTC CASSKAGTSDYNEQFF TRBD2 16 TRBJ2-1 NA TRBV28
TGTGCCAGCAGCGTAGGGAAACAGGGGGCTAGCGTTCGAGAGACCCAGTACTTC CASSVGKQGASVRETQYF TRBD1 18 TRBJ2-5 NA TRBV9
TGCGCCAGCAGCCCAGACAGGGAAGGTCAGCCCCAGCATTTT CASSPDREGQPQHF TRBD1 14 TRBJ1-5 NA TRBV4-1
TGTGCCAGCAGTTTCGGTAGTGGGAAGCAGTTCTTC CASSFGSGKQFF NA 12 TRBJ2-1 few TRBV12-3/TRBV12-4
TGTGCCACCGCAGATAGCGGGAGACGGGGTGAGCAGTTCTTC CATADSGRRGEQFF TRBD2 14 TRBJ2-1 few TRBV10-3
TGCGCCAGCAGCTTGGGTGGGACATCGGATTCACCCCTCCACTTT CASSLGGTSDSPLHF NA 15 TRBJ1-6 few TRBV5-1
TGTGCCAGCAGCCAATACAGGGCAGTGAGGAGAGAGACCCAGTACTTC CASSQYRAVRRETQYF NA 16 TRBJ2-5 NA TRBV3-1
TGTGCCATCAGTGTCCGGCGGGAGCCATATTCCAATGAGCAGTTCTTC CAISVRREPYSNEQFF TRBD2 16 TRBJ2-1 NA TRBV10-3
TGTGCCAGCAGCTTGGAACCGGGGGATTCACCCCTGCACTTT CASSLEPGDSPLHF NA 14 TRBJ1-6 NA TRBV5-5
TGTGCCAGTAGTCGGACTAGCGGGAGGAACGGTGAGCAGTTCTTC CASSRTSGRNGEQFF TRBD2 15 TRBJ2-1 few TRBV19
TGTGCCAGCAGCCCAGAAACACTAGCGGGAGTCTATGAGCAGTTCTTC CASSPETLAGVYEQFF TRBD2 16 TRBJ2-1 NA TRBV12-3/TRBV12-4
TGCGCCAGCAGCTTGATCGTACTAAGCTCCTACAATGAGCAGTTCTTC CASSLIVLSSYNEQFF NA 16 TRBJ2-1 NA TRBV5-1
TGTGCCAGCAGGGCGACTAGCGGAGGGGAGACCCAGTACTTC CASRATSGGETQYF TRBD2 14 TRBJ2-5 NA TRBV12-3/TRBV12-4
TGTGCCAGCATTGGACTAGCTCACCATGAGCAGTTCTTC CASIGLAHHEQFF TRBD2 13 TRBJ2-1 NA TRBV7-2
TGCAGTGCTAGAGATAGCAGGGGCCCTAGCTCCTACGAGCAGTACTTC CSARDSRGPSSYEQYF NA 16 TRBJ2-7 NA TRBV20-1
TGCAGTGCTAGAGCAACTCGGGGCTCCTACGAGCAGTACTTC CSARATRGSYEQYF NA 14 TRBJ2-7 few TRBV20-1
TGTGCCAGCAGTCCGGGAGGGTGGGCTAAAAACATTCAGTACTTC CASSPGGWAKNIQYF TRBD2 15 TRBJ2-4 NA TRBV27
TGTGCCAGCAGCTTAGAGCCCCTCCAGCGGGATTACCAAGAGACCCAGTACTTC CASSLEPLQRDYQETQYF TRBD2 18 TRBJ2-5 NA TRBV11-2
TGCAGTGCTAGAGGCGGACAGGGTACAGATACGCAGTATTTT CSARGGQGTDTQYF TRBD1 14 TRBJ2-3 NA TRBV20-1
TGCGCCAGCAGCTTGCGTGTCAGCAGGGGCGATGAGCAGTTCTTC CASSLRVSRGDEQFF NA 15 TRBJ2-1 few TRBV5-1
TGCGCCAGCAGTGTTAACAGTAAGGGGCAGTACTTC CASSVNSKGQYF NA 12 TRBJ2-7 NA TRBV10-2
TGTGCCAGCAGTTACCCGGGACAGGGACTATGGGGGCAGTACTTC CASSYPGQGLWGQYF TRBD1 15 TRBJ2-7 NA TRBV6-2/TRBV6-3
TGTGCCACCAGCAGGGAGGCCCGGACAGGCGGCGATACGCAGTATTTT CATSREARTGGDTQYF TRBD1 16 TRBJ2-3 NA TRBV15
TGCGCCAGCAGCTTAAACCCGGGACTAGCGGACTCCTACGAGCAGTACTTC CASSLNPGLADSYEQYF TRBD2 17 TRBJ2-7 NA TRBV5-1
TGTGCCAGCTCACCTAAGAGACAGCAGAACACTGAAGCTTTCTTT CASSPKRQQNTEAFF NA 15 TRBJ1-1 few TRBV18
TGTGCCATCCGACGGAGGACAGGCCAAGAGACCCAGTACTTC CAIRRRTGQETQYF TRBD1 14 TRBJ2-5 NA TRBV27
TGCAGTGCTACCAAGACTAGCGGGGGGTACCAAGAGACCCAGTACTTC CSATKTSGGYQETQYF TRBD2 16 TRBJ2-5 NA TRBV20-1
TGTGCCAGCAGTTACAGGGGACTAGCGGGAGGGTTGGGTGAGCAGTTCTTC CASSYRGLAGGLGEQFF TRBD2 17 TRBJ2-1 few TRBV28
TGTGCCAGTGCCCGCGAGATTAGCGGGAGAGGAGGCGAGCAGTTCTTC CASAREISGRGGEQFF TRBD2 16 TRBJ2-1 NA TRBV10-3
TGTGCCAGCAGCTTAGTGTCGCGGGGTCTGAGGGGCAATCAGCCCCAGCATTTT CASSLVSRGLRGNQPQHF NA 18 TRBJ1-5 few TRBV7-8
TGCGCCAGCAGCATGGGGGGCTTTCAAGAGACCCAGTACTTC CASSMGGFQETQYF NA 14 TRBJ2-5 NA TRBV5-1
TGCGCCAGCAGCTTCAGGGATCGCACAGATACGCAGTATTTT CASSFRDRTDTQYF NA 14 TRBJ2-3 few TRBV5-1
TGTGCCAGCAGTTTACAGCCTCTAAGCTCCTACAATGAGCAGTTCTTC CASSLQPLSSYNEQFF NA 16 TRBJ2-1 NA TRBV27
TGTGCCATCAGTGGGAAGAGCAGGACCTCTGGAAACACCATATATTTT CAISGKSRTSGNTIYF NA 16 TRBJ1-3 NA TRBV10-3
TGTGCCACCAGTGACCTCCGGACTAGCGGTCGCACAGATACGCAGTATTTT CATSDLRTSGRTDTQYF TRBD2 17 TRBJ2-3 NA TRBV24-1
TGTGCCAGCAGCTACCGCTCCGGGCGAGGAAACACCATATATTTT CASSYRSGRGNTIYF NA 15 TRBJ1-3 NA TRBV7-9
TGTGCCAGCAGCCACGGGGGCTGGGAGCTGTTTTTT CASSHGGWELFF NA 12 TRBJ2-2 few TRBV3-1